This is a list of T cell receptor beta chains from one sample in a study of T cell responses to AZD1222 COVID-19 vaccine. Assay: immunoSEQ multiplex PCR; the TCRdb copy retains only in-frame clones and omits some. The data contain around 150,000 clones, 90% to 95% of them singletons. Here the sequenced sample was peripheral blood, taken 28 days after the second AZD1222 dose. The receptor source for this set is an adult who received the AZD1222 COVID-19 vaccine. CDR3s include the opening cysteine and the closing phenylalanine or tryptophan. Fields, in order: J gene, V gene, CDR3 length, D gene, clone size, CDR3 DNA, CDR3 protein. The D gene is left open where the match is weak. The size entry is marked missing in some rows and otherwise reads once, few, many or a size class.

j_gene: TRBJ2-1; v_gene: TRBV2; len: 13; d_gene: NA; abundance: once; CDR3nt: TGTGCCAGCAACAGGGACTCCTACAATGAGCAGTTCTTC; CDR3aa: CASNRDSYNEQFF
j_gene: TRBJ1-1; v_gene: TRBV7-9; len: 16; d_gene: NA; abundance: once; CDR3nt: TGTGCCAGCAGCTTAGAATCGGGAACAGGGAGGACTGAAGCTTTCTTT; CDR3aa: CASSLESGTGRTEAFF
j_gene: TRBJ2-3; v_gene: TRBV11-3; len: 12; d_gene: NA; abundance: few; CDR3nt: TGTGCCAGCAGCGGAGGGGGGAGTACGCAGTATTTT; CDR3aa: CASSGGGSTQYF
j_gene: TRBJ1-1; v_gene: TRBV19; len: 14; d_gene: NA; abundance: NA; CDR3nt: TGTGCCAGTAGTATTTCAACAGCGAACACTGAAGCTTTCTTT; CDR3aa: CASSISTANTEAFF
j_gene: TRBJ1-2; v_gene: TRBV9; len: 15; d_gene: NA; abundance: NA; CDR3nt: TGTGCCAGCAGCTCCACAGGGTTGGTTGGCTATGGCTACACCTTC; CDR3aa: CASSSTGLVGYGYTF
j_gene: TRBJ2-2; v_gene: TRBV2; len: 14; d_gene: NA; abundance: NA; CDR3nt: TGTGCCAGCAGTCTCAGGGGGAACACCGGGGAGCTGTTTTTT; CDR3aa: CASSLRGNTGELFF
j_gene: TRBJ1-6; v_gene: TRBV6-5; len: 14; d_gene: TRBD1; abundance: NA; CDR3nt: TGTGCCAGCAGCAGGGACAGAGATAATTCACCCCTCCACTTT; CDR3aa: CASSRDRDNSPLHF
j_gene: TRBJ1-5; v_gene: TRBV7-2; len: 15; d_gene: NA; abundance: NA; CDR3nt: TGTGCCAGCAGCTTAAGGCGATATAGCAATCAGCCCCAGCATTTT; CDR3aa: CASSLRRYSNQPQHF
j_gene: TRBJ2-5; v_gene: TRBV18; len: 14; d_gene: NA; abundance: NA; CDR3nt: TGTGCCAGCTCACCCCCGACTGGGAAAGAGACCCAGTACTTC; CDR3aa: CASSPPTGKETQYF
j_gene: TRBJ2-4; v_gene: TRBV9; len: 14; d_gene: TRBD1; abundance: NA; CDR3nt: TGTGCCAGCAGCGTATCCGACAGGGCAGACATTCAGTACTTC; CDR3aa: CASSVSDRADIQYF
j_gene: TRBJ2-7; v_gene: TRBV7-6; len: 14; d_gene: NA; abundance: NA; CDR3nt: TGTGCCAGCAGCCTATCGGGTCCAGGCTACGAGCAGTACTTC; CDR3aa: CASSLSGPGYEQYF
j_gene: TRBJ2-7; v_gene: TRBV10-3; len: 14; d_gene: NA; abundance: NA; CDR3nt: TGTGCCATCAGGGGGGCCCGGGCTGGCGGAGAGCAGTACTTC; CDR3aa: CAIRGARAGGEQYF
j_gene: TRBJ1-5; v_gene: TRBV18; len: 13; d_gene: NA; abundance: NA; CDR3nt: TGTGCCAGCTCTGACAGCCAGAATCAGCCCCAGCATTTT; CDR3aa: CASSDSQNQPQHF
j_gene: TRBJ2-7; v_gene: TRBV5-1; len: 15; d_gene: TRBD2; abundance: once; CDR3nt: TGCGCCAGCAGCGGAAGAGCGGGGCCCTCCTACGAGCAGTACTTC; CDR3aa: CASSGRAGPSYEQYF
j_gene: TRBJ1-2; v_gene: TRBV9; len: 15; d_gene: NA; abundance: NA; CDR3nt: TGTGCCAGCAGCGTAGGCGTCTCGCCCGTCTATGGCTACACCTTC; CDR3aa: CASSVGVSPVYGYTF
j_gene: TRBJ1-4; v_gene: TRBV5-4; len: 16; d_gene: TRBD1; abundance: once; CDR3nt: TGTGCCAGCAGCTTGACAGGGGTCTCAACTAATGAAAAACTGTTTTTT; CDR3aa: CASSLTGVSTNEKLFF
j_gene: TRBJ1-5; v_gene: TRBV6-5; len: 15; d_gene: NA; abundance: NA; CDR3nt: TGTGCCAGCAGTTACTCAGGAGGGCCGGGGCAGCCCCAGCATTTT; CDR3aa: CASSYSGGPGQPQHF
j_gene: TRBJ2-1; v_gene: TRBV5-1; len: 15; d_gene: NA; abundance: NA; CDR3nt: TGCGCCAGCAGCTTGGCCCGCAGCTCCTACAATGAGCAGTTCTTC; CDR3aa: CASSLARSSYNEQFF
j_gene: TRBJ1-2; v_gene: TRBV5-1; len: 15; d_gene: TRBD1; abundance: NA; CDR3nt: TGCGCCAGCAGCGCACAAGGAAGGACAGGGGATGGCTACACCTTC; CDR3aa: CASSAQGRTGDGYTF
j_gene: TRBJ1-5; v_gene: TRBV6-1; len: 14; d_gene: NA; abundance: NA; CDR3nt: TGTGCCAGCAGTGAAGCAGTTAGCAATCAGCCCCAGCATTTT; CDR3aa: CASSEAVSNQPQHF
j_gene: TRBJ1-6; v_gene: TRBV6-5; len: 15; d_gene: NA; abundance: NA; CDR3nt: TGTGCCAGCGCCGGGGGGCTCCCCTATAATTCACCCCTCCACTTT; CDR3aa: CASAGGLPYNSPLHF
j_gene: TRBJ2-7; v_gene: TRBV6-5; len: 13; d_gene: TRBD1; abundance: NA; CDR3nt: TGTGCCAGCGGGACAGGGGGCCCCTACGAGCAGTACTTC; CDR3aa: CASGTGGPYEQYF
j_gene: TRBJ2-1; v_gene: TRBV6-5; len: 16; d_gene: TRBD2; abundance: NA; CDR3nt: TGTGCCAGCAGTTACTCGGGAGGGGAGATTTACAATGAGCAGTTCTTC; CDR3aa: CASSYSGGEIYNEQFF
j_gene: TRBJ1-4; v_gene: TRBV7-9; len: 13; d_gene: TRBD1; abundance: few; CDR3nt: TGTGCCAGCAGCTTAGCGAACGGACAGGGGGTGTTTTTT; CDR3aa: CASSLANGQGVFF
j_gene: TRBJ2-1; v_gene: TRBV18; len: 14; d_gene: NA; abundance: NA; CDR3nt: TGTGCCAGCTCACCACCTATGGGGGGGCGAGAGCAGTTCTTC; CDR3aa: CASSPPMGGREQFF
j_gene: TRBJ2-1; v_gene: TRBV7-9; len: 13; d_gene: NA; abundance: NA; CDR3nt: TGTGCCAGCAGGGGACTGGAGGACAATGAGCAGTTCTTC; CDR3aa: CASRGLEDNEQFF
j_gene: TRBJ2-1; v_gene: TRBV7-9; len: 16; d_gene: NA; abundance: once; CDR3nt: TGTGCCAGCAGCTCTTCACAGGGAGAAACCTACAATGAGCAGTTCTTC; CDR3aa: CASSSSQGETYNEQFF
j_gene: TRBJ1-6; v_gene: TRBV3-1/TRBV3-2; len: 16; d_gene: TRBD1; abundance: NA; CDR3nt: TGTGCCAGCAGCCAAGGGACAGGGCTATATAATTCACCCCTCCACTTT; CDR3aa: CASSQGTGLYNSPLHF
j_gene: TRBJ2-4; v_gene: TRBV11-2; len: 14; d_gene: NA; abundance: NA; CDR3nt: TGTGCCAGCAGCTTGGAGGCACAGTCCTTGGTTCAGTACTTC; CDR3aa: CASSLEAQSLVQYF
j_gene: TRBJ1-2; v_gene: TRBV7-9; len: 13; d_gene: NA; abundance: NA; CDR3nt: TGTGCCAGCGCATCGACAGATAACTATGGCTACACCTTC; CDR3aa: CASASTDNYGYTF
j_gene: TRBJ1-1; v_gene: TRBV5-1; len: 17; d_gene: NA; abundance: NA; CDR3nt: TGCGCCAGCAGCTTGGTTGTGACATATCCGCCGAACACTGAAGCTTTCTTT; CDR3aa: CASSLVVTYPPNTEAFF
j_gene: TRBJ2-3; v_gene: TRBV7-9; len: 16; d_gene: TRBD1; abundance: NA; CDR3nt: TGTGCCAGCAGCCTATACGGACAGGGTAGCACAGATACGCAGTATTTT; CDR3aa: CASSLYGQGSTDTQYF
j_gene: TRBJ1-1; v_gene: TRBV10-2; len: 13; d_gene: NA; abundance: NA; CDR3nt: TGCGCCAGCAGTGAGTCAGGGGCCCCAAGAGCTTTCTTT; CDR3aa: CASSESGAPRAFF
j_gene: TRBJ1-2; v_gene: TRBV3-1/TRBV3-2; len: 14; d_gene: TRBD1; abundance: once; CDR3nt: TGTGCCAGCAGCCAACGGGACAGTCTCTATGGCTACACCTTC; CDR3aa: CASSQRDSLYGYTF
j_gene: TRBJ2-5; v_gene: TRBV7-9; len: 15; d_gene: NA; abundance: NA; CDR3nt: TGTGCCAGCAGCTTACAGGGGATGTACCAAGAGACCCAGTACTTC; CDR3aa: CASSLQGMYQETQYF
j_gene: TRBJ2-7; v_gene: TRBV28; len: 16; d_gene: TRBD1; abundance: NA; CDR3nt: TGTGCCAGCAGTTCTACAGGGGATATCCCCCCCTACGAGCAGTACTTC; CDR3aa: CASSSTGDIPPYEQYF
j_gene: TRBJ2-1; v_gene: TRBV2; len: 14; d_gene: TRBD1; abundance: NA; CDR3nt: TGTGCCAGCAGTATTGCACAGGGGTACAATGAGCAGTTCTTC; CDR3aa: CASSIAQGYNEQFF
j_gene: TRBJ2-2; v_gene: TRBV19; len: 14; d_gene: NA; abundance: NA; CDR3nt: TGTGCCAGTAGTACCACCCCGGGCACCGGGGAGCTGTTTTTT; CDR3aa: CASSTTPGTGELFF
j_gene: TRBJ2-7; v_gene: TRBV5-1; len: 13; d_gene: NA; abundance: NA; CDR3nt: TGCGCCAGCAGCTACACAGGGTCCCACGAGCAGTACTTC; CDR3aa: CASSYTGSHEQYF
j_gene: TRBJ2-6; v_gene: TRBV6-2/TRBV6-3; len: 14; d_gene: NA; abundance: NA; CDR3nt: TGTGCCAGCAGTTACAACTCTGGGGCCAACGTCCTGACTTTC; CDR3aa: CASSYNSGANVLTF
j_gene: TRBJ1-2; v_gene: TRBV10-1; len: 14; d_gene: NA; abundance: NA; CDR3nt: TGCGCCAGCAGAAGGGGGGCCCCTAACTATGGCTACACCTTC; CDR3aa: CASRRGAPNYGYTF
j_gene: TRBJ1-1; v_gene: TRBV5-1; len: 14; d_gene: NA; abundance: once; CDR3nt: TGCGCCAGCAGCTTGACACAGGAGCCTACTGAAGCTTTCTTT; CDR3aa: CASSLTQEPTEAFF
j_gene: TRBJ2-1; v_gene: TRBV6-6; len: 14; d_gene: TRBD1; abundance: NA; CDR3nt: TGTGCCAGCCGTACCGGGACAGGGTACAATGAGCAGTTCTTC; CDR3aa: CASRTGTGYNEQFF
j_gene: TRBJ1-6; v_gene: TRBV2; len: 14; d_gene: NA; abundance: NA; CDR3nt: TGTGCCAGCATGACCGGGACACAAAATTCACCCCTCCACTTT; CDR3aa: CASMTGTQNSPLHF
j_gene: TRBJ1-2; v_gene: TRBV3-1/TRBV3-2; len: 14; d_gene: TRBD1; abundance: NA; CDR3nt: TGTGCCAGCAGCCCAGATACAGGGGGCAACGGCTACACCTTC; CDR3aa: CASSPDTGGNGYTF
j_gene: TRBJ1-6; v_gene: TRBV4-1; len: 15; d_gene: NA; abundance: NA; CDR3nt: TGCGCCAGCAGCCAAGATCCCAGGGGACAATCACCCCTCCACTTT; CDR3aa: CASSQDPRGQSPLHF
j_gene: TRBJ1-2; v_gene: TRBV18; len: 15; d_gene: NA; abundance: NA; CDR3nt: TGTGCCAGCTCACCAGGGACGGTTCTTAACTATGGCTACACCTTC; CDR3aa: CASSPGTVLNYGYTF
j_gene: TRBJ1-1; v_gene: TRBV20-1; len: 13; d_gene: NA; abundance: NA; CDR3nt: TGCAGTGCTAGTAGGTCAGTCAACACTGAAGCTTTCTTT; CDR3aa: CSASRSVNTEAFF
j_gene: TRBJ1-1; v_gene: TRBV7-9; len: 14; d_gene: NA; abundance: NA; CDR3nt: TGTGCCAGCAGCCAGCAAGGGATGAACACTGAAGCTTTCTTT; CDR3aa: CASSQQGMNTEAFF